Reported below is one TCR beta chain. What it recognizes is unknown. The mixed lymphocyte reaction cells were held in coculture (37°C) for 5 to 6 days. These data originate in a study of siplizumab effects on memory and regulatory T cells. Deletions cut 4 bases from V and 2 bases from J, with 15 bases between. Germline CDR1 and CDR2: SGHTA and FQGTGA. The CDR3 covers 15 residues. Using immunoSEQ multiplex PCR, the repertoire was profiled, and TCRdb retains in-frame clones only, with some absent. The sample shows 9,500 to 11,000 clones, 43% of them seen only once. Study-level results: Naive T cells appeared more varied than memory cells and looked like key alloresponse contributors.

The sample was CFSE-low (dividing) CD8+ T cells sorted from an allogeneic mixed lymphocyte reaction. This sequence originates from a human donor in good health; the cells came from an allogeneic mixed lymphocyte reaction. The chain recombines TRBV7-3 with TRBJ2-7; D perhaps matches TRBD1 (7 bases). CDR3: CASSWEAGGTYEQYF. CDR3 DNA sequence: TGTGCCAGCAGCTGGGAGGCAGGGGGAACCTACGAGCAGTACTTC.